Below, 24 T cell receptor beta chains from the same sample are listed, as sequenced in a study of blood T cell repertoires in COVID-19. Profiled with immunoSEQ multiplex PCR; TCRdb holds only in-frame clones, not every one. This sample has 350,000 or so clones; around 88% occur once, and the top ten carry 1.5% to 2%. Input material: peripheral blood. These TCRs come from a woman aged 25 to 39 with COVID-19, enrolled during active disease.

The chain uses TRBV7-2 and TRBJ2-2; 10 positions agree with TRBD2. The germline V gene encodes CDR1 SGHTA and CDR2 FQGNSA. The V gene end was trimmed by 4 bases and the J gene end by 9 bases; junction bases not matched to a gene: 11. This CDR3 is 16 amino acids long. In DNA form, the CDR3 reads TGTGCCAGCAGCTCCCCGGCTAGCGGGGGTAGCCGGGAGCTGTTTTTT. Protein sequence: CASSSPASGGSRELFF.

J is TRBJ1-1 and V is TRBV7-4; perhaps TRBD1 as D (6 bases). Germline CDR1 and CDR2: SGHVT and SQSDAQ. The CDR3 covers 15 residues. V lost 0 bases, J lost 8 bases, and 16 bases lay in between. CDR3 coding DNA: TGTGCCAGCAGCTTAGCGTCACAGGGACGTGGGGAAGCTTTCTTT. Amino acids: CASSLASQGRGEAFF.

This chain connects TRBV27 to TRBJ2-5; D perhaps matches TRBD2 (7 bases). The CDR3 runs 17 residues. CDR1 and CDR2 (germline): MNHEY, SMNVEV (reference sequence). Deletions cut 4 bases from V and 9 bases from J, with 27 bases between. CDR3 protein: CASSSNPGGGTVRSQYF. As DNA, the CDR3 is TGTGCCAGCAGTTCCAACCCGGGGGGCGGTACGGTGAGGTCCCAGTACTTC.

The V and J genes are TRBV4-2 and TRBJ2-3; D is undetermined. CDR1 LGHNA and CDR2 YNFKEQ come from the germline V gene. The CDR3 length is 13 residues. With 4 bases removed from V and 2 bases from J, the gap between germline ends came to 7 bases. The CDR3 DNA reads TGTGCCAGCAGCCCGAGTCCCACAGATACGCAGTATTTT. It codes for CASSPSPTDTQYF.

The chain uses TRBV5-1 and TRBJ2-5; maybe TRBD2 (5 bases). CDR1 is SGHRS, CDR2 YFSETQ, per germline. Trimming left V 5 bases short and J 4 bases short, with 9 bases between. CDR3 length equals 12 residues. CDR3 amino acids: CASRPSGETQYF. Written as DNA, the CDR3 is TGCGCCAGCAGGCCCAGCGGAGAGACCCAGTACTTC.

This clone showed up just a few times. This chain links TRBV25-1 with TRBJ2-3; D remains ambiguous. CDR3 size: 14 residues. CDR1 and CDR2 from the germline V gene are MGHDK and SYGVNS. V was clipped by 4 bases and J by 2 bases, with 10 bases between them. CDR3 bases: TGTGCCAGCAGTGTTGCGGCCGACACAGATACGCAGTATTTT. It codes for CASSVAADTDTQYF.

This chain connects TRBV5-1 to TRBJ2-2; D call uncertain. The germline V and J ends were trimmed by 4 bases and 6 bases, with 10 bases remaining between them. This CDR3 comprises 13 residues. Germline V gene lookup returns CDR1 SGHRS and CDR2 YFSETQ. CDR3 nucleotides: TGCGCCAGCAGCCTGCTAGTCGCCGGGGAGCTGTTTTTT. This encodes CASSLLVAGELFF.

Here the CDR3 DNA reads TGTGCCAGCAACACAGGGCCAGCAACTAATGAAAAACTGTTTTTT. Encoded protein: CASNTGPATNEKLFF. The chain couples TRBV5-5 to TRBJ1-4, with D possibly TRBD1 on 6 matching bases. Per the germline V gene, CDR1 is SGHKS and CDR2 is YYEKEE (reference sequence). Trimming left V 6 bases short and J 0 bases short, with 12 bases between. The CDR3 is made up of 15 amino acids.

This CDR3 reads CASSGGEGYGYTF. CDR3 DNA sequence: TGCGCCAGCAGCGGTGGTGAGGGCTATGGCTACACCTTC. The chain has TRBV5-1 and TRBJ1-2; no definite D call. CDR3 length: 13 residues. Germline CDR1 is SGHRS and CDR2 is YFSETQ. The V gene lost 4 bases and the J gene lost 4 bases, with 11 bases spanning the gap. Full variable domain (missing parts from reference TRBV5-1 and TRBJ1-2): KAGVTQTPRYLIKTRGQQVTLSCSPISGHRSVSWYQQTPGQGLQFLFEYFSETQRNKGNFPGRFSGRQFSNSRSEMNVSTLELGDSALYLCASSGGEGYGYTFGSGTRLTVV.

The chain carries TRBV4-3 and TRBJ2-5; D gene ambiguous. This CDR3 has 13 amino acids. Germline assignment: CDR1 LGHNA and CDR2 YSLEER. V lost 2 bases and J 2 bases, leaving 6 bases between the germline ends. The CDR3 reads CASSQTRQETQYF. The CDR3, as DNA: TGCGCCAGCAGCCAAACACGTCAAGAGACCCAGTACTTC.

V gene TRBV6-5 combines with J gene TRBJ1-5; D unresolved. Germline V gene lookup returns CDR1 MNHEY and CDR2 SVGAGI. This CDR3 contains 12 residues. The V and J ends lost 5 bases and 4 bases respectively, with 6 bases between them. The CDR3 nucleotides read TGTGCCAGCAGTCTCCAGAATCAGCCCCAGCATTTT. It is translated as CASSLQNQPQHF.

The chain joins TRBV11-2 to TRBJ1-4; D gene unclear. Per germline, CDR1 SGHAT and CDR2 FQNNGV. This CDR3 comprises 15 residues. The V gene lost 5 bases and the J gene lost 4 bases, with 14 bases spanning the gap. CDR3 sequence (DNA): TGTGCCAGCAGCAAGAAGGGAGAGAGTAATGAAAAACTGTTTTTT. Its translation: CASSKKGESNEKLFF.

This clone came up once. This sequence joins TRBV27 and TRBJ2-1; D is unresolved. Germline V gives CDR1 MNHEY, CDR2 SMNVEV (reference sequence). The germline V and J ends were trimmed by 1 base and 7 bases, with 8 bases remaining between them. This CDR3 is built from 13 residues. The DNA for the CDR3 is TGTGCCAGCAGTTTATTCTCGGTTAATGAGCAGTTCTTC. Translation: CASSLFSVNEQFF.

The chain recombines TRBV27 with TRBJ2-1; 11 nucleotides match TRBD2. The CDR3 loop spans 15 amino acids. The J segment lost 3 bases and the V segment lost 4 bases, leaving 2 bases of the junction unmatched. Germline CDR1 MNHEY, CDR2 SMNVEV (reference sequence). The CDR3 bases are TGTGCCAGCAGTTCTAGCGGGGGGAGCTACAATGAGCAGTTCTTC. Its translation: CASSSSGGSYNEQFF.

The V and J genes are TRBV2 and TRBJ2-1; 11 bases map to TRBD1. Losses at the gene ends were 5 bases for V and 5 bases for J; bases not matched to a gene: 8. The CDR3 totals 16 residues. Per the germline V gene, CDR1 is SNHLY and CDR2 is FYNNEI. The CDR3 reads CASSLPDRGLDNEQFF. As DNA, the CDR3 is TGTGCCAGCAGTCTCCCGGACAGGGGGCTGGACAATGAGCAGTTCTTC. The entire variable domain, with the rest obtained from reference TRBV2 and TRBJ2-1, is as follows: EPEVTQTPSHQVTQMGQEVILRCVPISNHLYFYWYRQILGQKVEFLVSFYNNEISEKSEIFDDQFSVERPDGSNFTLKIRSTKLEDSAMYFCASSLPDRGLDNEQFFGPGTRLTVL.

The rearrangement links TRBV18 to TRBJ2-3; possibly TRBD1 for D (6 bases). CDR3 length: 15 amino acids. Germline CDR1 is KGHSH and CDR2 is LQKENI. V was pared by 3 bases and J by 3 bases, with 13 bases between. CDR3 residues: CASSPPSTGTDTQYF. CDR3 bases: TGTGCCAGCTCACCCCCGTCGACAGGAACAGATACGCAGTATTTT.

Concerning this clone: Other DNA variants within this sample encode the same CDR3. The V and J genes are TRBV5-5 and TRBJ1-1; TRBD1 agrees at 7 bases. In germline, CDR1 is SGHKS, CDR2 YYEKEE (reference sequence). CDR3 length equals 13 residues. With V trimmed by 4 bases and J by 3 bases, 3 bases remained unmatched. CDR3 sequence: CASSLQGDTEAFF. The CDR3 region has the DNA TGTGCCAGCAGCCTCCAGGGGGACACTGAAGCTTTCTTT.

This clone was counted a single time. The V call is TRBV30, the J call TRBJ1-1, with D maybe TRBD1 (6 bases). The germline V gene has CDR1 GTSNPN and CDR2 SVGIG (reference sequence). V dropped 6 bases and J dropped 1 base, with 12 bases sitting between them. The CDR3 runs to 13 residues. The CDR3, as DNA: TGTGCCTGCCCCAGGGGAACGAACACTGAAGCTTTCTTT. As protein: CACPRGTNTEAFF. Full variable domain (rest looked up from reference TRBV30 and TRBJ1-1): SQTIHQWPATLVQPVGSPLSLECTVEGTSNPNLYWYRQAAGRGLQLLFYSVGIGQISSEVPQNLSASRPQDRQFILSSKKLLLSDSGFYLCACPRGTNTEAFFGQGTRLTVV.

This chain connects TRBV10-3 to TRBJ2-1; D unresolved. Trimming removed 11 bases at V and 8 bases at J, with 13 bases between. CDR1 and CDR2 (germline): ENHRY, SYGVKD. This CDR3 is 11 amino acids long. The CDR3 region is CAPDICDEQFF. DNA for the CDR3: TGTGCCCCCGACATCTGCGATGAGCAGTTCTTC.

In this sample, this clone turned up a few times. The chain is built from TRBV6-5 and TRBJ1-4; TRBD1 is a possible D gene (5 bases). The CDR3 covers 13 residues. The V end lost 5 bases, the J end lost 8 bases, and 12 bases lay between the germline ends. CDR1 MNHEY and CDR2 SVGAGI come from the germline V gene. CDR3 sequence (DNA): TGTGCCAGCAGTCGGGGGATAGAGGAAAAACTGTTTTTT. This encodes CASSRGIEEKLFF.

This clone has just one count. The chain couples TRBV5-1 to TRBJ1-1; a possible D gene is TRBD1 (5 bases). V dropped 0 bases and J dropped 0 bases, with 12 bases sitting between them. CDR3 size: 16 residues. Germline lookup yields CDR1 SGHRS and CDR2 YFSETQ. DNA for the CDR3: TGCGCCAGCAGCTTGGATCTAGGGGCAGTGAACACTGAAGCTTTCTTT. It codes for CASSLDLGAVNTEAFF.

The genes are TRBV9 and TRBJ2-1, with D perhaps matching TRBD2 (6 bases). The V and J ends lost 0 bases and 1 base respectively, with 8 bases between them. From germline, CDR1 is SGDLS and CDR2 YYNGEE. CDR3 length: 15 residues. The CDR3 sequence: CASSVAGESYNEQFF. For the CDR3, the DNA is TGTGCCAGCAGCGTAGCGGGAGAGTCCTACAATGAGCAGTTCTTC.

This clone was observed a handful of times. This chain joins TRBV13 and TRBJ2-1; possibly TRBD1 for D (5 bases). Germline V gene data show CDR1 as PRHDT and CDR2 as FYEKMQ (reference sequence). The CDR3 totals 18 residues. Trimming removed 6 bases from V and 4 bases from J, with 25 bases in between. CDR3 nucleotides: TGTGCCAGCAGATCAAGGCAGGGTAGCAGTCTCAAATACAATGAGCAGTTCTTC. Its protein is CASRSRQGSSLKYNEQFF.

The rearrangement joins TRBV2 to TRBJ1-6; D gene uncertain. The CDR3 covers 13 residues. CDR1 is SNHLY and CDR2 is FYNNEI in the germline V gene. Trimming stripped 6 bases from V and 11 bases from J, with 14 bases between. CDR3 nucleotides: TGTGCCAGCAGCACCAGCGGGGAGGCACCCCTCCACTTT. This encodes CASSTSGEAPLHF.